Below are 30 T cell receptor beta chains sequenced from a single sample in a study of regulatory T cells in long-lasting Graves disease. Relying on iRepertoire HTBI primers and Arm-PCR of CDR3 regions, the team built TCR beta libraries. TCRdb used MiXCR to reprocess the multiplex PCR reads, holding one entry per CDR3 protein. The data contain 440,000 or so distinct CDR3 sequences, about a sixth of them singletons. Indicated time point: newly diagnosed GD, antithyroid drugs for less than 3 months. Extracted RNA from PBMCs served as the source of the TCR library. The same sample was also used in a study of T cells in Graves' hyperthyroidism and ophthalmopathy.

Source: peripheral blood mononuclear cells (PBMCs), taken at new diagnosis, from a patient treated with antithyroid drugs. Every receptor here comes from a woman younger than 45 with Graves disease.

V usage is TRBV28 and J usage is TRBJ2-3; 7 bases align to TRBD2. Germline assignment: CDR1 MDHEN and CDR2 SYDVKM. J gave up 4 bases and V 3 bases, and 10 bases lay outside the gene matches. This CDR3 region has 16 residues. This CDR3 is CASSLVSAGRADTQYF. The DNA of the CDR3 is TGTGCCAGCAGTTTGGTGTCAGCGGGAAGGGCAGATACGCAGTATTTT.

This clonotype was picked up a small number of times. The chain has TRBV20-1 and TRBJ2-2, with a possible D match to TRBD2 (6 bases). The ends were cut back, 0 bases at V and 7 bases at J, with 15 bases in the middle. The CDR3 totals 15 residues. Germline V lookup: CDR1 DFQATT, CDR2 SNEGSKA (reference sequence). The CDR3 loop is CSAREPYGSNGELFF. The DNA for the CDR3 is TGCAGTGCTAGAGAGCCATACGGGAGCAACGGGGAGCTGTTTTTT.

This clonotype was counted at least ten times. This chain connects TRBV24-1 to TRBJ2-3; possibly TRBD1 for D (6 bases). The V end was cut by 9 bases, the J end by 2 bases, with 14 bases between. Germline V gene lookup returns CDR1 KGHDR and CDR2 SFDVKD. The CDR3 spans 14 residues. The chain's CDR3 is CATGEQGNTDTQYF. Here the CDR3 DNA reads TGTGCCACCGGAGAACAGGGAAACACAGATACGCAGTATTTT.

On this clonotype: A much larger clone differs by one base, so this may be a read error. CDR3 sequence reads: CANSLGTRTYEQYF. The CDR3 DNA is TGTGCCAACAGCTTAGGGACTAGGACCTACGAGCAGTACTTC. The V gene is TRBV7-9, the J gene TRBJ2-7; 8 nucleotides agree with TRBD2. CDR3 length equals 14 residues. Germline lookup yields CDR1 SEHNR and CDR2 FQNEAQ (reference sequence). Together with reference TRBV7-9 and TRBJ2-7, the CDR3 gives the full variable domain: DTGVSQNPRHKITKRGQNVTFRCDPISEHNRLYWYRQTLGQGPEFLTYFQNEAQLEKSRLLSDRFSAERPKGSFSTLEIQRTEQGDSAMYLCANSLGTRTYEQYFGPGTRLTVT.

This clonotype was seen at least ten times. This sequence joins TRBV5-1 and TRBJ1-1, with no clear D. Deletions cut 0 bases from V and 1 base from J, with 7 bases between. Germline CDR1 is SGHRS and CDR2 is YFSETQ. The CDR3 extends over 14 amino acids. The CDR3 coding sequence is TGCGCCAGCAGCTTGGCGGTCCCGAACACTGAAGCTTTCTTT. It encodes CASSLAVPNTEAFF.

The rearrangement joins TRBV11-2 to TRBJ2-7, with 13 bases identical to TRBD2. This CDR3 spans 13 amino acids. V lost 8 bases, J lost 7 bases, and 5 bases stayed unmatched. Germline lookup yields CDR1 SGHAT and CDR2 FQNNGV. This CDR3 reads CASVGLAGWEQYF. The CDR3 nucleotides read TGTGCCAGCGTGGGACTAGCGGGATGGGAGCAGTACTTC.

The sample holds many counts of this clonotype. The rearrangement joins TRBV29-1 to TRBJ2-5; D remains ambiguous. The germline gives CDR1 SQVTM, CDR2 ANQGSEA. The CDR3 consists of 12 residues. Trimming removed 5 bases at V and 5 bases at J, with 12 bases between. CDR3 bases: TGCAGCGTTCCGCAGTTTAGGGAGACCCAGTACTTC. Translating it yields CSVPQFRETQYF.

This clonotype has ten or more counts. The chain combines TRBV11-2 with TRBJ2-7, with no clear D. This CDR3 comprises 14 residues. Between the trimmed V and J ends, which lost 5 bases and 2 bases, there was a span of 13 bases. Germline lookup yields CDR1 SGHAT and CDR2 FQNNGV. CDR3 sequence (DNA): TGTGCCAGCAGCGCAGGCTCAGGAGCCTACGAGCAGTACTTC. Amino acids: CASSAGSGAYEQYF.

Comments on this clonotype: One end of the junction varies from germline; a read error may be responsible. V usage is TRBV30 and J usage is TRBJ2-7; a weak D match, TRBD2 (5 bases). This CDR3 spans 15 amino acids. The V gene's germline CDR1 is GTSNPN and CDR2 SVGIG (reference sequence). The CDR3 sequence is CAWSFGSSEGYELYF. In nucleotides, the CDR3 is TGTGCCTGGAGTTTCGGGTCATCAGAGGGCTACGAGCTGTACTTC.

This clonotype occurred many times. The chain uses TRBV18 and TRBJ1-2; maybe TRBD1 (5 bases). CDR3 size: 16 residues. Trimming removed 2 bases from V and 0 bases from J, with 13 bases in between. Germline CDR1 KGHSH, CDR2 LQKENI. CDR3 DNA: TGTGCCAGCTCACCAGGTATAACGGGGGCTAACTATGGCTACACCTTC. Translation gives CASSPGITGANYGYTF.

This clonotype was picked up many times. V is TRBV7-2 and J is TRBJ1-5; possible D gene TRBD1, 6 bases. V shed 5 bases and J shed 0 bases, with 11 bases lying between them. The germline V gene has CDR1 SGHTA and CDR2 FQGNSA. The CDR3 length is 15 residues. CDR3 amino acids: CASSPPGDSNQPQHF. The CDR3 nucleotides are TGTGCCAGCAGCCCCCCAGGGGATAGCAATCAGCCCCAGCATTTT.

This clonotype was counted ten times or more. The J gene is TRBJ2-5, the V gene TRBV6-1; D may be TRBD2 (6 bases). With 0 bases removed from V and 5 bases from J, the gap between germline ends came to 10 bases. Germline-derived CDR1 and CDR2 are MNHNS and SASEGT. The CDR3 runs 14 residues. The chain's CDR3 is CASSEAWSGETQYF. The CDR3 nucleotides read TGTGCCAGCAGTGAAGCGTGGAGCGGGGAGACCCAGTACTTC.

This rearrangement joins TRBV28 to TRBJ2-6; a possible D gene is TRBD2 (5 bases). Germline CDR1 is MDHEN and CDR2 is SYDVKM. Trimming shortened V by 5 bases and J by 3 bases, and 5 bases separated the two germline ends. This CDR3 has 13 amino acids. DNA for the CDR3: TGTGCCAGCAGTGAGGGTGGGGCCAACGTCCTGACTTTC. Amino acids: CASSEGGANVLTF.

This clonotype showed up just a few times. This chain joins TRBV7-9 and TRBJ2-7; the D gene is possibly TRBD1 (6 bases). Trimming removed 5 bases at V and 3 bases at J, with 14 bases between. The CDR3 spans 14 residues. In germline, CDR1 is SEHNR, CDR2 FQNEAQ (reference sequence). The CDR3 is CASSPPGQYYEQYF. DNA of the CDR3: TGTGCCAGCAGCCCCCCGGGACAATACTACGAGCAGTACTTC.

This clonotype was seen only a few times. The chain carries TRBV6-4 and TRBJ1-1; the D is unclear. This CDR3 region has 12 residues. The germline CDR1 and CDR2 sequences are MRHNA and SNTAGT. V lost 6 bases to trimming and J lost 7 bases, with 12 bases between them. The DNA for the CDR3 is TGTGCCAGCAGGGCAATGGACGGTGAAGCTTTCTTT. Its translation is CASRAMDGEAFF.

The chain combines TRBV6-2 or TRBV6-3 with TRBJ2-5; D call uncertain. The germline V gene has CDR1 MNHEY and CDR2 SVGEGT. The V gene lost 2 bases and the J gene lost 8 bases, with 9 bases spanning the gap. The CDR3 runs to 12 residues. CDR3 in amino acids: CASSYNPNTQYF. The CDR3 nucleotides are TGTGCCAGCAGTTACAATCCCAACACCCAGTACTTC.

This clonotype was counted a few times. The chain uses TRBV10-3 and TRBJ1-5; D call uncertain. Trimming pared 8 bases from V and 4 bases from J, leaving 12 bases between. Germline V gives CDR1 ENHRY, CDR2 SYGVKD. This CDR3 region has 13 residues. The CDR3 DNA reads TGTGCCATCGGGGAATCGGCGAATCAGCCCCAGCATTTT. Protein: CAIGESANQPQHF.

This clonotype was seen many times. The V gene is TRBV20-1, the J gene TRBJ2-2; possibly TRBD1 or TRBD2 for D (5 bases each). Per the germline V gene, CDR1 is DFQATT and CDR2 is SNEGSKA (reference sequence). Between the trimmed V and J ends, which lost 4 bases and 6 bases, there was a span of 18 bases. This CDR3 has 15 amino acids. The CDR3 DNA reads as TGCAGTGCTAACCAGGGAGTGGATATGGCCGGGGAGCTGTTTTTT. Encoded protein: CSANQGVDMAGELFF.

The V and J genes are TRBV18 and TRBJ1-1; a possible D gene is TRBD1 (5 bases). Trimming took off 3 bases at V and 6 bases at J, with 17 bases between the two ends. CDR1 and CDR2 from the germline V gene are KGHSH and LQKENI. The CDR3 runs to 15 residues. The CDR3 loop reads CASSPGVRRTPEAFF. In DNA, the CDR3 is TGTGCCAGCTCACCCGGGGTGAGGAGGACACCTGAAGCTTTCTTT.

V gene TRBV19 combines with J gene TRBJ2-1, with D perhaps matching TRBD2 (5 bases). Germline values: CDR1 LNHDA, CDR2 SQIVND (reference sequence). The CDR3 totals 15 residues. V lost 6 bases, J lost 2 bases, and 14 bases lay in between. Here the CDR3 reads CASSSYGKPYNEQFF. As DNA, the CDR3 is TGTGCCAGTAGCAGTTACGGGAAACCCTACAATGAGCAGTTCTTC.

This clonotype came up many times. This chain uses TRBV6-2 or TRBV6-3 with TRBJ2-7; D uncertain. There are 13 residues in the CDR3. Germline CDR1 reads MNHEY; CDR2 reads SVGEGT. Trimming stripped 1 base from V and 5 bases from J, with 9 bases between. The DNA for the CDR3 is TGTGCCAGCAGTTACTTCGACCGGAACGAGCAGTACTTC. It codes for CASSYFDRNEQYF.

This clonotype has a handful of counts. The chain couples TRBV14 to TRBJ1-5, with a possible D match to TRBD1 (5 bases). This CDR3 comprises 13 residues. Deletions cut 3 bases from V and 7 bases from J, with 10 bases between. Germline CDR1 is SGHDN and CDR2 is FVKESK. The CDR3 DNA reads as TGTGCCAGCAGCCAGGGACCAGCCCAGCCCCAGCATTTT. Protein sequence: CASSQGPAQPQHF. Combining the CDR3 with reference TRBV14 and TRBJ1-5 gives the whole variable domain EAGVTQFPSHSVIEKGQTVTLRCDPISGHDNLYWYRRVMGKEIKFLLHFVKESKQDESGMPNNRFLAERTGGTYSTLKVQPAELEDSGVYFCASSQGPAQPQHFGDGTRLSIL.

This clonotype has a count of ten or more. The genes are TRBV15 and TRBJ2-7; D is perhaps TRBD2 (6 bases). Germline V gene data show CDR1 as LNHNV and CDR2 as YYDKDF (reference sequence). CDR3 length: 15 amino acids. Between the trimmed V and J ends, which lost 1 base and 9 bases, there was a span of 19 bases. DNA of the CDR3: TGTGCCACCAGCAGAGCACTCGGGACGGGAGCAGGGCAGTACTTC. Translation gives CATSRALGTGAGQYF.

About this clonotype: This may arise from a read error, as a much more abundant clone is one base away. CDR3 sequence (DNA): TGTGCCAGCGGAGAGTTCGATGGCTACACCTTC. It encodes CASGEFDGYTF. The genes are TRBV13 and TRBJ1-2; D gene uncertain. The length of the CDR3 is 11 residues. V was cut by 8 bases and J by 6 bases, with 10 bases left in between. The V gene's germline CDR1 is PRHDT and CDR2 FYEKMQ (reference sequence).

This clonotype was picked up a small number of times. This chain uses TRBV24-1 with TRBJ1-2, with no clear D. Per the germline V gene, CDR1 is KGHDR and CDR2 is SFDVKD. V shed 5 bases and J shed 10 bases, with 13 bases lying between them. The CDR3 is 12 residues long. The CDR3 DNA reads as TGTGCCACCAGTGGGGGTTGGAATTCCTACACCTTC. Protein: CATSGGWNSYTF.

Comment on this clonotype: A much larger clone lies one base from this, so it may be a read error. The genes are TRBV6-1 and TRBJ2-1, with 8 bases matching TRBD2. This CDR3 has 18 amino acids. Germline V gene lookup returns CDR1 MNHNS and CDR2 SASEGT. CDR3 amino acids: CASGREAGVPLAYDEQFF. CDR3 sequence (DNA): TGTGCCAGCGGTAGAGAAGCGGGAGTCCCCCTAGCCTACGATGAGCAGTTCTTC.

This sequence joins TRBV3-1 and TRBJ1-2; D is undetermined. The CDR3 is 13 residues long. V shed 3 bases and J shed 6 bases, with 11 bases lying between them. CDR1 LGHDT and CDR2 YNNKEL come from the germline V gene (reference sequence). CDR3 in DNA: TGTGCCAGCAGCCAGCCGGGATCGGATGGCTACACCTTC. It encodes CASSQPGSDGYTF.

In this sample, this clonotype turned up a few times. A much larger clone lies a single base off, so this may be a read error. The rearrangement links TRBV18 to TRBJ2-7, with 9 bases aligning to TRBD2. CDR1 is KGHSH, CDR2 LQKENI, per germline. The V and J ends lost 0 bases and 7 bases, in that order; junction bases with no gene match: 10. The CDR3 has 16 residues. CDR3: CASSPPRAGGTKEQYF. In DNA, the CDR3 is TGTGCCAGCTCACCACCGAGGGCGGGAGGGACTAAGGAGCAGTACTTC.

This clonotype has a count of ten or more. This rearrangement joins TRBV28 to TRBJ2-7; 10 nucleotides line up with TRBD1. The V segment lost 7 bases and the J segment 0 bases; nucleotides outside the gene matches: 9. From germline, CDR1 is MDHEN and CDR2 SYDVKM. This CDR3 spans 16 amino acids. The CDR3, as DNA: TGTGCCAGCACCCTGCTCGGACAGGGGGGCTCCTACGAGCAGTACTTC. Encoded protein: CASTLLGQGGSYEQYF.

This clonotype appeared many times. This sequence joins TRBV6-5 and TRBJ1-5; D uncertain. Trimming took off 2 bases at V and 3 bases at J, with 11 bases between the two ends. The CDR3 runs to 15 residues. Germline V gene lookup returns CDR1 MNHEY and CDR2 SVGAGI. CDR3 in DNA: TGTGCCAGCAGTTACGGTCTTACCACCAATCAGCCCCAGCATTTT. Translated: CASSYGLTTNQPQHF.